The sequence of this T cell receptor (beta chain) was determined in a study of tumor-infiltrating lymphocytes in glioblastoma multiforme. The CDR3 is 15 amino acids. Looked up from germline, CDR1 is LGHNA and CDR2 is YNFKEQ. With regard to this clonotype: An end of the junction differs from the germline gene, which may be a read error.

TCRB libraries came from RNA via three nested multiplex PCR rounds. One entry per CDR3 protein, called by TCRdb with MiXCR from the multiplex PCR reads. Seen here are about 15,000 distinct CDR3 sequences, over 65% observed once, and the top ten hold roughly two fifths. Sequenced sample: brain tumor tissue. The J gene is TRBJ2-7, the V gene TRBV4-2; D is undetermined. The clonotype comes from a male donor with glioblastoma. Here the CDR3 reads CASNQDPASSYEQCF. CDR3 nucleotides: TGTGCCAGCAACCAAGATCCTGCTAGTTCCTACGAGCAGTGCTTC.